Each of the 8 T cell receptor beta chains below was sequenced from the same sample in a study of T-cell reconstitution after alpha-beta-depleted transplantation in children. It was with unique molecular identifiers that the TCRbeta library was prepared. TCRdb redid the calling of the PCR reads with MiXCR, one entry per CDR3 protein. The sample yields about 690,000 distinct CDR3 sequences, roughly 17% seen once. The material was PBMCs from the stem cell graft donor, obtained from the stem cell graft. Receptors originate from a human donor who donated a stem cell graft to a child with acute myeloid leukemia.

The chain joins TRBV7-9 to TRBJ2-2; D uncertain. Between the trimmed V and J ends, which lost 3 bases and 0 bases, there was a span of 11 bases. CDR1 is SEHNR and CDR2 is FQNEAQ in the germline V gene (reference sequence). CDR3 length equals 16 residues. The CDR3: CASSLSIGPNTGELFF. CDR3 coding DNA: TGTGCCAGCAGCTTGAGCATAGGGCCGAACACCGGGGAGCTGTTTTTT.

The V and J genes are TRBV7-9 and TRBJ2-7, with TRBD1 matching over 7 bases. The CDR3 has 16 residues. The germline CDR1 and CDR2 sequences are SEHNR and FQNEAQ (reference sequence). V lost 4 bases to trimming and J lost 0 bases; unmatched junction nucleotides: 9. In DNA, the CDR3 is TGTGCCAGCAGCTCTGAGGGGGCTACTAGCTCCTACGAGCAGTACTTC. Its protein is CASSSEGATSSYEQYF.

This clonotype was seen repeatedly, ten times or more. The CDR3 region has the DNA TGCAGTGCTAGCCGGGACACTGAGACCCAGTACTTC. Encoded protein: CSASRDTETQYF. The chain is built from TRBV20-1 and TRBJ2-5; D perhaps matches TRBD1 (6 bases). The CDR3 sequence is 12 residues long. Trimming took off 3 bases at V and 5 bases at J, with 10 bases between the two ends. Germline CDR1 DFQATT, CDR2 SNEGSKA (reference sequence).

Details on this clonotype: This may be a read error, as it is one base from a much larger clone. The genes are TRBV20-1 and TRBJ2-5, with TRBD1 as a possible D gene (5 bases). Germline lookup yields CDR1 DFQATT and CDR2 SNEGSKA (reference sequence). The V end lost 0 bases, the J end lost 4 bases, and 27 bases lay between the germline ends. The CDR3 extends over 19 amino acids. The CDR3 nucleotides read TGCAGTGCTAGAGATCTCCTTATGATAAAGGGGCAGGGTATAGAGACCCAGTACTTC. It is translated as CSARDLLMIKGQGIETQYF.

This clonotype was counted only a few times. The chain recombines TRBV4-1 with TRBJ2-5; D remains unclear. Germline V gene data show CDR1 as MGHRA and CDR2 as YSYEKL. Trimming left V 2 bases short and J 1 base short, with 14 bases between. The CDR3 sequence is 16 residues long. The chain's CDR3 is CASSQQSGGLQETQYF. The CDR3 nucleotides read TGCGCCAGCAGCCAACAATCAGGTGGCCTCCAAGAGACCCAGTACTTC.

This clonotype was observed at least ten times. The chain combines TRBV7-2 with TRBJ1-1, with a possible D match to TRBD1 (5 bases). The CDR3 is 15 amino acids. V was pared by 1 base and J by 6 bases, with 15 bases between. The germline V gene has CDR1 SGHTA and CDR2 FQGNSA. CDR3 sequence (DNA): TGTGCCAGCAGCTTAGTGCAGGGTGTCAGCTCTGAAGCTTTCTTT. Its protein product is CASSLVQGVSSEAFF.

The chain recombines TRBV4-3 with TRBJ2-1, with 8 bases fitting TRBD1. The CDR3 totals 16 residues. Germline CDR1 is LGHNA and CDR2 is YSLEER. V lost 1 base and J lost 2; bases outside the gene matches: 4. CDR3 in DNA: TGCGCCAGCAGCCAAGGTGGACAGGGTCCCTACAATGAGCAGTTCTTC. This codes for CASSQGGQGPYNEQFF.

This clonotype has at least ten counts. The chain links TRBV19 to TRBJ2-3, with a tentative D call TRBD2 (6 bases). In germline, CDR1 is LNHDA, CDR2 SQIVND (reference sequence). This CDR3 comprises 16 residues. V gave up 2 bases and J gave up 0 bases, with 12 bases separating them. This chain's CDR3 is CASSIWAGTSTDTQYF. The CDR3 coding sequence is TGTGCCAGTAGTATATGGGCGGGGACTAGCACAGATACGCAGTATTTT. Full variable domain (remainder filled in from reference TRBV19 and TRBJ2-3): DGGITQSPKYLFRKEGQNVTLSCEQNLNHDAMYWYRQDPGQGLRLIYYSQIVNDFQKGDIAEGYSVSREKKESFPLTVTSAQKNPTAFYLCASSIWAGTSTDTQYFGPGTRLTVL.